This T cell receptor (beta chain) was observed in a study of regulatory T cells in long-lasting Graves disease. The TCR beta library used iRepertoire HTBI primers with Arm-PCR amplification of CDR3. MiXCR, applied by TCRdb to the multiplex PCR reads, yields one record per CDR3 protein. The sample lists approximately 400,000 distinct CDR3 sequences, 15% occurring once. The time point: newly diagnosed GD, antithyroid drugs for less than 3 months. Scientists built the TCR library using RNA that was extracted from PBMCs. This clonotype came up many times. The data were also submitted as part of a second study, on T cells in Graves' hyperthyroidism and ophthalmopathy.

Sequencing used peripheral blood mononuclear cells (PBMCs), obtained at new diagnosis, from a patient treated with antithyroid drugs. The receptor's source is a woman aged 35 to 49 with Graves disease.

CDR3 loop: CASSLDSFQPQHF. CDR3 sequence (DNA): TGTGCCAGCAGTTTAGACAGCTTCCAGCCCCAGCATTTT. This sequence joins TRBV12-3 or TRBV12-4 and TRBJ1-5; D is unclear. V lost 1 base to trimming and J lost 7 bases, with 8 bases between them. This CDR3 is 13 amino acids long.